This T cell receptor beta chain was sequenced for a study of cytomegalovirus exposure and HLA in healthy donors. With 60 Vbeta and 13 Jbeta primers, the PCR was carried out. Sequenced by immunoSEQ multiplex PCR; TCRdb stores in-frame clones only, minus some. Here the sample spans 95,000 to 150,000 clones, just over 65% being singletons. The sample holds a few counts of this clone. Its cognate antigen is unknown. Other nucleotide sequences in the sample specify the same CDR3. Germline V gene data show CDR1 as MNHNS and CDR2 as SASEGT. The V end was cut by 1 base, the J end by 3 bases, with 6 bases between. The CDR3 totals 13 residues. General study points: Owing to their indistinguishability, certain V segments, notably TRBV6-2 and TRBV6-3, were excluded. Researchers reported in a later analysis that a missense DCLRE1C variant was tied to TCR beta V- and J-gene trimming. Fewer N-insertions than the roughly 630-donor mean were reportedly shown by an Asian-associated ancestry cluster in a later analysis.

V and J are TRBV6-1 and TRBJ2-5; tentatively, D is TRBD2 (6 bases). This TCR was sampled from a man aged 18 to 30 in good health and CMV-seronegative. Sequencing was carried out using PBMCs. The CDR3: CASSEGGEETQYF. The CDR3 DNA reads as TGTGCCAGCAGTGAAGGGGGGGAAGAGACCCAGTACTTC.